These T cell receptor beta chains were read from a single sample in a study of T cell repertoires in cytomegalovirus infection. TCRdb itself ran the reads through MiXCR, one entry per CDR3 protein. Of around 450,000 distinct CDR3 sequences in the sample, approximately 32% were seen once. Input material: PBMCs. The source is a human donor in good health (CMV status not recorded). Some clones in this sample may be carry-over from other donors' samples. CDR3s include the opening cysteine and the closing phenylalanine or tryptophan. The order of the fields is CDR3 protein, V gene, clone size, D gene. A D gene is named only where the DNA matches it firmly. Clone size is shown for a subset of rows, as once, few, many or a class of expanded clone.

CDR3: CASSQTPGAGSYEQYF; V: TRBV18; size: few; D: .
CDR3: CASSLITQILSGANVLTF; V: TRBV7-2; size: many; D: .
CDR3: CASSPTDGYEQYF; V: TRBV18; size: few; D: .
CDR3: CASSADPWGRATYNEQFF; V: TRBV7-8; size: many; D: .
CDR3: CASGIGGYTEAFF; V: TRBV12-5; size: once; D: .
CDR3: CASSPLAIAGGSTDTQYF; V: TRBV12-3/TRBV12-4; size: many; D: TRBD2
CDR3: CASSLWGQGRDTDTQYF; V: TRBV28; size: .; D: .
CDR3: CASSGLYSNQPQHF; V: TRBV27; size: .; D: .
CDR3: CASSHLYNEQFF; V: TRBV5-1; size: .; D: .
CDR3: CASSQGPQGANNSPLHF; V: TRBV4-2; size: .; D: TRBD1
CDR3: CATSRDMQNTEAFF; V: TRBV15; size: .; D: .
CDR3: CASSLRGGFSGNTIYF; V: TRBV7-3; size: few; D: .
CDR3: CASSPLGEAVGNTIYF; V: TRBV18; size: few; D: .
CDR3: CASSLGGLYNEQFF; V: TRBV27; size: .; D: .
CDR3: CASSLVARGAPYEQYF; V: TRBV7-6; size: few; D: .
CDR3: CASSLGGSGGPKNTQYF; V: TRBV7-8; size: few; D: TRBD2